This TCR beta chain is from a study of cytomegalovirus exposure and HLA in healthy donors listed by TCRdb under 2017. About the study as a whole: According to an earlier analysis of a few hundred of the donors, about 179 million T cells yielded 117 million unique TCR beta sequences and less than 300 Gb of sequence data. A later analysis re-analyzed previously published TCR beta repertoires from 660 or so donors and added high-resolution HLA genotyping to study TCR occurrence patterns. Donor age, sex, ethnicity and CMV serostatus were collected together with the repertoire data. A separate validation cohort of 90 to 150 different subjects was used in addition to the approximately 610-subject first cohort. An early release covering 500 to 750 HLA-typed donors comprised about 300 gigabases of sequencing data and approximately 85 million unique TCR sequences. Class I and class II HLA loci were covered by the typing at four-digit resolution. The genetic ancestry cluster associated with self-reported Caucasian donors included 70% to 85% of the roughly 400 genotyped donors. Typing coverage varied by locus: about 629-640 donors for A, B, C, DRB1 and DQB1; approximately 500 for DQA1; about 600 for DPA1; roughly 450 for DPB1. Using immunosequencing, the study profiled T cell repertoires from 550 to 750 subjects and related those repertoires to cytomegalovirus serostatus. On average, 235,054 unique TCR beta nucleotide sequences were sequenced per donor among 398 genotyped donors of the cohort, with around 19% of those sequences being non-productive. Genome-wide SNP genotypes for about three fifths of the 666 donors were used in a later genetic analysis, which treated that subset as a discovery cohort. All discovery cohort repertoires had been generated on a single sequencing platform. The study aimed to test whether signatures of past pathogen exposure could be identified by cataloging public T cell receptors. High-throughput TCR immunosequencing, statistical association of individual TCRs with disease status, and machine learning were combined to predict cytomegalovirus infection status. The later analysis used no new phenotypic data to find candidate immune exposures, relying instead on TCR beta sequences and their occurrence across donors. To decide whether each TCR beta V gene segment behaved as functional or pseudogenic, an earlier analysis of some 580 of the donors relied on high-throughput TCR beta sequencing. Roughly five DR-DQ haplotypes were handled as single units for association and clustering because linkage in the cohort was strong.

The library was generated by the immunoSEQ multiplex PCR assay. For the multiplex PCR, a mixture combining 60 forward primers for TCR Vbeta segments and 13 reverse primers for TCR Jbeta segments was used. The CDR3 region of rearranged TCR beta genes was amplified from genomic DNA with a multiplex PCR assay. The amplified TCR beta libraries were sequenced on the Illumina HiSeq System as 87-base-pair reads. Per the authors' processing: Across the 640 or so repertoires, a later analysis counted some 80 million unique TCR beta chains, around 10 million of which were shared by at least two donors. Raw reads were error-corrected and collapsed into unique sequences by a nearest-neighbor algorithm in which closely related sequences were merged to remove PCR and sequencing errors. CDR3 sequences were aligned to IMGT reference sequences to assign V, D and J gene segments. For a sequence to be retained, at least a six-nucleotide match to both a V gene segment and a J gene segment was required. Rearrangements were called productive when the CDR3 lacked stop codons and stayed in frame with V and J; all others were non-productive. Following IMGT convention, CDR3 was defined as the stretch from the second conserved V-encoded cysteine to the conserved J-encoded phenylalanine. Sequences without an unambiguous match to a single V gene segment were excluded from the earlier analysis of several hundred of the donors. In an earlier analysis of approximately 560 of the donors, a V segment was called functional when productive rearrangements were above 56.7%, and segregating when the standard deviation between donors exceeded 5%. A statistical classification framework was developed to diagnose cytomegalovirus status using the catalog of TCR beta chain sequences. A later analysis assigned V and J genes by comparing TCR nucleotide sequences with IMGT/GENE-DB human TR gene sequences. A later analysis assigned CDR3 sequences and most-parsimonious VDJ recombination scenarios with the TCRdist pipeline. In a later analysis, each TCR beta chain was defined by its CDR3 amino acid sequence together with its V-gene family, and reads without a unique V-gene family were excluded. As a way to deal with suspected cross-contamination and a sequencing artifact, a later analysis dropped 592 nucleotide sequences that were highly shared and had low generation probability. For each public chain, a later analysis derived a clonal expansion index from normalized ranks of inferred template counts within each repertoire. A later analysis computed generation probabilities with a VDJ recombination model fitted to out-of-frame rearrangements, and checked the results against IGoR. A later analysis scored TCR-TCR, TCR-HLA and TCR-CMV co-occurrence with hypergeometric tests, applying a repertoire-size bias correction to TCR pairs. To estimate false discovery rates, a later analysis permuted the HLA or CMV assignments 20 times. In a later analysis, co-occurring TCRs were grouped using DBSCAN, and TCRdist sequence similarity was added for clustering within HLA-allele-positive subsets. For co-occurrence clustering, repertoires with fewer than 30,000 or more than 120,000 public chains were excluded, along with five repertoires with anomalous nucleotide sharing. TCRdb took this table from immuneACCESS and kept in-frame rearrangements with V and J called. Such tables lack part of the clones; where checked against another copy, unresolved V genes explain under half of the gap, and the rest is unexplained. That table furnishes V, J and clone size, whereas the DNA furnished D and trimming. Here the sample has almost 95,000 clones; 69% occur a single time. Roughly 2.8% of the sample is taken by the ten largest.

In total, roughly 710 healthy bone marrow donors made up the cohort. All cohort members were sampled while nominally healthy, although unrecorded immune exposures were likely present. The donor was CMV seronegative and was included in the group of several hundred seronegative cohort members. A peripheral blood sample was provided by each donor, and peripheral blood mononuclear cells were used for TCR beta sequencing. Genomic DNA extraction from the blood cell samples was performed with the Qiagen DNeasy Blood Extraction Kit. V is clipped by 3 bases and J by 6 bases, and the sequence between their germline boundaries is 11 bases long. Spanning cysteine to phenylalanine, the CDR3 consists of 13 amino acids. This entry keeps only the CDR3 DNA: 39 bases, framed from base 1. Reading the germline V gene (reference sequence) gives CDR1 GTSNPN and CDR2 SVGIG. This clone occurred once. Its antigen is still unknown. No much larger clonotype is one base removed from it; base qualities were not supplied.

The investigation overall reported the following: Sequencing depth was assumed to be roughly uniform across donors in the presence/absence analyses, though that assumption may not hold. A further reported finding was that TCR beta sequences accurately predicted the HLA-A and HLA-B alleles for most subjects in the first cohort. According to the authors, the approach could potentially be generalized to other disease states and immunological phenotypes. Compared with equally common non-associated chains, HLA-associated TCR beta chains in a later analysis were more clonally expanded and had lower generation probabilities. Compared with the roughly 670-donor mean, donors in an Asian-associated ancestry cluster had fewer N-insertions in productive TCRs, according to a later genetic analysis. An association between a missense DCLRE1C variant and V-gene and J-gene trimming of TCR beta chains was found in a later genetic analysis and replicated in an independent cohort. In a later analysis, the rate of TCR association differed among HLA loci, with DRB1 alleles having the most associated TCRs and HLA-C alleles having the fewest. In a later analysis, 15,000 to 20,000 TCR beta sequences were associated with specific HLA alleles at a false discovery rate of 0.05. Because the 87-base-pair reads could not distinguish some IMGT-functional V segments, including TRBV6-2 and TRBV6-3, those segments were excluded. This cohort had only TCR beta chains sequenced, and the lack of alpha or paired-chain data limited which features could be detected. Linkage disequilibrium might explain the correlated functional status among segregating V segments, but an unknown experimental factor could not be excluded. According to a later analysis, parvovirus B19, influenza, CMV and Epstein-Barr virus appeared linked to several top co-occurrence clusters. A few of the identified cytomegalovirus-associated TCR beta chains were confirmed in vitro to be specific for cytomegalovirus antigens. An earlier analysis of roughly 570 of the donors showed that most TCR beta V segments appeared in productive rearrangements either about 90% or about 30% of the time, which broadly matched IMGT annotations. The classifier was reported to diagnose cytomegalovirus status with high specificity and sensitivity in both the original and validation cohorts. Most CMV-associated TCR beta chains appeared to be HLA-restricted in a later analysis, and the HLA associations seemed to be driven largely by CMV exposure. Most TCR sequences were observed very rarely across donors, whereas some public TCRs were present in many individuals. The study gave a list of 150 to 200 TCR beta chains associated with cytomegalovirus. Because HLA typing was unavailable for some donors at each locus, only the typed subset was used in association tests. When HLA alleles, especially DR and DQ, strongly co-occurred, TCR associations were difficult to assign to individual alleles. Because counts were too low, fewer than 20 rarely observed V segments, including chromosome 9 orphons, were excluded from the earlier analysis of fewer than 650 of the donors. Immune exposure information for the cohort was limited to CMV serostatus. The sequencing pipeline was judged likely to have produced a cluster of highly shared sequence variants as a technical artifact.

The receptor chain draws on TRBV30 and TRBJ2-2; TRBD1 is a possible D gene, resting on 6 matching bases. This TCR was sampled from a middle-aged man in good health and CMV-seronegative. The sequenced sample was PBMCs. The CDR3 here reads CAWSSGVAGELFF. The nucleotide sequence is given as TGTGCCTGGAGCTCAGGGGTAGCCGGGGAGCTGTTTTTT.